This T cell receptor (beta chain) was obtained from a study of CDR3 diversity in severe acne. The CDR3 covers 14 residues. Trimming took 7 bases from V and 8 from J, leaving 17 bases between them. Per the germline V gene, CDR1 is MGHDK and CDR2 is SYGVNS. At least ten counts were recorded for this clonotype. TCRdb used MiXCR to reprocess the PCR reads, holding one entry per CDR3 protein. The sample carries 90,000 or so distinct CDR3 sequences, about half recorded once. Sequencing was carried out using blood. The sequence came from a male donor in good health, serving as a control. V usage is TRBV25-1 and J usage is TRBJ1-4; the D is unclear. DNA for the CDR3: TGTGCCAGCACTTATTCGGGTAACGGGGAAAAACTGTTTTTT. The encoded protein is CASTYSGNGEKLFF. Based on the CDR3 plus reference TRBV25-1 and TRBJ1-4, the full variable domain is EADIYQTPRYLVIGTGKKITLECSQTMGHDKMYWYQQDPGMELHLIHYSYGVNSTEKGDLSSESTVSRIRTEHFPLTLESARPSHTSQYLCASTYSGNGEKLFFGSGTQLSVL.